This TCR beta chain derives from a study of cytomegalovirus exposure and HLA in healthy donors. Study summary: In a previous analysis, 110 million or so unique TCR beta sequences were found from 150 million to 200 million T cells. Study-wide findings and caveats: In an earlier analysis, most TCR beta V segments were productive about 87% or about 30% of the time.

This clone turned up a few times. Its specificity is not known. The CDR3 spans 14 residues. J gave up 4 bases and V 3 bases, and 5 bases lay outside the gene matches. Looked up from germline, CDR1 is MNHEY and CDR2 is SVGAGI. Vbeta (60) and Jbeta (13) primers were used in the PCR. Data came from immunoSEQ multiplex PCR; TCRdb stores just in-frame clones and leaves some out. The sample has more than 90,000 clones; about 68% are singletons. While unrecorded immune exposures were likely, the donors were nominally healthy when sampled. Sequencing was performed on PBMCs. The chain joins TRBV6-5 to TRBJ2-5, with 7 bases fitting TRBD2. The TCR originated in a woman in her forties or fifties in good health and CMV-seropositive. CDR3 protein: CASSYGSGLETQYF. DNA for the CDR3: TGTGCCAGCAGTTATGGTAGCGGGCTAGAGACCCAGTACTTC.